This T cell receptor (beta chain) was captured in a study of beta chain features in type 1 diabetes. The CDR3 consists of 17 residues. V shed 0 bases and J 7 bases; nucleotides not matched to a gene: 11. Per the germline V gene, CDR1 is SGHRS and CDR2 is YFSETQ. The whole isolated RNA underwent reverse transcription, so sequencing captured expressed TCRB transcripts. Sequencing was performed with immunoSEQ multiplex PCR; in TCRdb, only in-frame clones are kept and a portion is missing. Of roughly 400,000 clones detected, over 11% appear once; the ten largest clones hold less than 0.04%. The TCR sequence derives from a young man in good health. Sequences were obtained from naive CD4+ T cells from blood. This rearrangement joins TRBV5-1 to TRBJ2-1; TRBD1 agrees at 9 bases. The CDR3 DNA reads as TGCGCCAGCAGCTTGGTGATACGACAGGGGGACTTAAATGAGCAGTTCTTC. This codes for CASSLVIRQGDLNEQFF.